Listed here are 6 T cell receptor beta chains from one sample, sequenced in a study of T cells in Graves' hyperthyroidism and ophthalmopathy. The TCR beta CDR3 regions underwent amplification using RNA transcripts as the source. Researchers ran a first-round RT-PCR on the TCR CDR3 using the HTBI primer set. TCRdb passed the multiplex PCR reads through MiXCR, listing each CDR3 protein once. The table has 700,000 to 850,000 distinct CDR3 sequences, about 35% seen once; the top ten hold around a third. Sequenced material: blood. All receptors come from a middle-aged woman with Graves' hyperthyroidism.

This clonotype occurred many times. The chain combines TRBV25-1 with TRBJ1-4; the match to TRBD1 covers 9 bases. Trimming took 2 bases from V and 4 from J; bases not matched to a gene: 2. This CDR3 spans 15 amino acids. Germline CDR1 MGHDK, CDR2 SYGVNS. The CDR3 nucleotides are TGTGCCAGCAGTGAAAACAGGGGGCGTAATGAAAAACTGTTTTTT. Its protein is CASSENRGRNEKLFF.

In the case of this clonotype: This sequence may be a read error, since a much larger clone differs from it by one base. The chain employs TRBV7-2 and TRBJ1-4; 8 bases line up with TRBD1. CDR3 length: 13 residues. Germline values: CDR1 SGHTA, CDR2 FQGNSA. The CDR3 DNA reads TGTGCCAGCAGCTGGACAGGGCAAGAAAAACTGCTTTTT. This gives the protein CASSWTGQEKLLF.

This chain links TRBV9 with TRBJ1-2; 7 bases align to TRBD1. Germline-derived CDR1 and CDR2 are SGDLS and YYNGEE. The J segment lost 5 bases and the V segment lost 2 bases, leaving 9 bases of the junction unmatched. This CDR3 comprises 15 residues. CDR3 in DNA: TGTGCCAGCAGCGTGGAGAGACAGGGATTATATGGCTACACCTTC. Translated, it gives CASSVERQGLYGYTF.

This clonotype showed up just a few times. J is TRBJ2-7 and V is TRBV19; D is unclear. Germline V gene sequence: CDR1 LNHDA, CDR2 SQIVND (reference sequence). The ends were cut back, 5 bases at V and 1 base at J, with 12 bases in the middle. The CDR3 consists of 14 residues. This chain's CDR3 is CASSHVGPSYEQYF. The CDR3 DNA reads as TGTGCCAGTAGTCACGTTGGGCCTTCCTACGAGCAGTACTTC.

This clonotype was counted a few times. This likely comes from a read error, as the CDR3 has no conserved phenylalanine or tryptophan at its end. The rearrangement joins TRBV10-2 to TRBJ1-1, with D unresolved. CDR1 is WSHSY and CDR2 is SAAADI in the germline V gene. The CDR3 extends over 13 amino acids. The DNA of the CDR3 is TGTGCCAGCAGCCATGAAGGCCGGACTGAAGCTTTCCTT. Translation: CASSHEGRTEAFL.

CDR3 region: CASILDPSGNTIYF. CDR3 DNA: TGTGCCAGCATCCTAGACCCCTCCGGAAACACCATATATTTT. This chain connects TRBV2 to TRBJ1-3; D unclear. CDR1 and CDR2 from the germline V gene are SNHLY and FYNNEI. V lost 7 bases and J lost 4, with 14 bases in between. The CDR3 loop spans 14 amino acids.